This T cell receptor (beta chain) was sequenced during a study of cytomegalovirus exposure and HLA in healthy donors. Background on the study: Earlier, almost 120 million unique TCR beta sequences were recovered from 200 million or so T cells by an analysis.

With 60 Vbeta and 13 Jbeta primers, the PCR was carried out. Clones were sequenced by immunoSEQ multiplex PCR, and TCRdb holds only the in-frame ones, with some missing. The sample has some 180,000 clones, roughly 80% seen once; the top ten hold roughly 1.4%. Germline CDR1 reads SGHAT; CDR2 reads FQDESV (reference sequence). The CDR3 consists of 15 residues. The germline V and J ends were trimmed by 5 bases and 1 base, with 14 bases remaining between them. Study findings and constraints: The study put 150 to 200 TCR beta chains on its list as cytomegalovirus-associated. In vitro, a few CMV-associated chains proved specific for CMV antigens.

About this clone: What it binds is not known.

The sequence derives from a girl aged 5 to 17 in good health and CMV-seropositive. Sequences were obtained from PBMCs. This chain uses TRBV11-1 with TRBJ1-1; D call uncertain. For the CDR3, the DNA is TGTGCCAGCAGCCGAACCCCGGCAGGGAACACTGAAGCTTTCTTT. This translates into CASSRTPAGNTEAFF.